This is a list of T cell receptor beta chains from one sample in a study of molecular identifiers for immune sequencing clone quantification. One entry per CDR3 protein results from TCRdb running MiXCR on the PCR reads. This table has around 480,000 distinct CDR3 sequences, about 22% appearing once. Input material: naive CD8+ T cells from blood, with Jurkat cell RNA spiked in. The receptors come from a human donor in good health. Some libraries in this study had Jurkat cell RNA spiked in. Each CDR3 is given with its conserved first and last residue. Each record gives: J gene, clone size, D gene, V gene, CDR3 protein, CDR3 DNA. The D gene is left open where the match is weak. For some rows the clone size is stated as once, few or many, or as a class when expanded; others skip it.

j_call: TRBJ1-5
clone_size: NA
d_call: NA
v_call: TRBV27
cdr3_aa: CASSLRGNGNQPQHF
cdr3_nt: TGTGCCAGCAGTTTAAGGGGGAATGGCAATCAGCCCCAGCATTTT

j_call: TRBJ1-5
clone_size: NA
d_call: NA
v_call: TRBV28
cdr3_aa: CASSGGGFNQPQHF
cdr3_nt: TGTGCCAGCTCCGGAGGAGGTTTCAATCAGCCCCAGCATTTT

j_call: TRBJ1-1
clone_size: NA
d_call: NA
v_call: TRBV27
cdr3_aa: CAGSYITGTETEAFF
cdr3_nt: TGTGCCGGCAGTTACATCACCGGGACTGAGACTGAAGCTTTCTTT

j_call: TRBJ2-5
clone_size: many
d_call: NA
v_call: TRBV9
cdr3_aa: CASGGRETQYF
cdr3_nt: TGTGCCAGTGGGGGCAGAGAGACCCAGTACTTC

j_call: TRBJ2-6
clone_size: many
d_call: TRBD1
v_call: TRBV4-3
cdr3_aa: CASSQVDRGPENSGANVLTF
cdr3_nt: TGCGCCAGCAGCCAAGTAGACAGGGGGCCCGAGAACTCTGGGGCCAACGTCCTGACTTTC

j_call: TRBJ2-3
clone_size: many
d_call: TRBD2
v_call: TRBV7-9
cdr3_aa: CASSPPGLAPSTDTQYF
cdr3_nt: TGTGCCAGCAGCCCGCCCGGACTAGCGCCTAGCACAGATACGCAGTATTTT

j_call: TRBJ1-4
clone_size: few
d_call: NA
v_call: TRBV20-1
cdr3_aa: CSARDFVEEQHLEKLFF
cdr3_nt: TGCAGTGCTAGAGATTTTGTGGAAGAGCAGCACCTTGAAAAACTGTTTTTT

j_call: TRBJ2-3
clone_size: many
d_call: NA
v_call: TRBV7-2
cdr3_aa: CASSPKRGDTQYF
cdr3_nt: TGTGCCAGCAGCCCGAAAAGGGGTGATACGCAGTATTTT

j_call: TRBJ1-5
clone_size: NA
d_call: NA
v_call: TRBV5-6
cdr3_aa: CASCLFISNQPQHF
cdr3_nt: TGTGCCAGCTGCTTGTTCATTAGCAATCAGCCCCAGCATTTT

j_call: TRBJ2-4
clone_size: many
d_call: NA
v_call: TRBV4-3
cdr3_aa: CASSQNVWDIVGLAKNIQYF
cdr3_nt: TGCGCCAGCAGCCAAAACGTCTGGGACATCGTCGGACTAGCCAAAAACATTCAGTACTTC

j_call: TRBJ2-1
clone_size: NA
d_call: NA
v_call: TRBV6-5
cdr3_aa: CASRVAGATNEQFF
cdr3_nt: TGTGCCAGCAGAGTGGCGGGGGCAACGAATGAGCAGTTCTTC

j_call: TRBJ2-5
clone_size: few
d_call: NA
v_call: TRBV14
cdr3_aa: CASSPRVGETQYF
cdr3_nt: TGTGCCAGCAGCCCCAGAGTGGGAGAGACCCAGTACTTC

j_call: TRBJ2-7
clone_size: NA
d_call: NA
v_call: TRBV29-1
cdr3_aa: CSVETGGDTYEQYF
cdr3_nt: TGCAGCGTTGAAACAGGGGGGGACACCTACGAGCAGTACTTC

j_call: TRBJ2-1
clone_size: NA
d_call: NA
v_call: TRBV19
cdr3_aa: CASSIDGGGYEQFF
cdr3_nt: TGTGCCAGTAGTATAGACGGAGGGGGCTATGAGCAGTTCTTC